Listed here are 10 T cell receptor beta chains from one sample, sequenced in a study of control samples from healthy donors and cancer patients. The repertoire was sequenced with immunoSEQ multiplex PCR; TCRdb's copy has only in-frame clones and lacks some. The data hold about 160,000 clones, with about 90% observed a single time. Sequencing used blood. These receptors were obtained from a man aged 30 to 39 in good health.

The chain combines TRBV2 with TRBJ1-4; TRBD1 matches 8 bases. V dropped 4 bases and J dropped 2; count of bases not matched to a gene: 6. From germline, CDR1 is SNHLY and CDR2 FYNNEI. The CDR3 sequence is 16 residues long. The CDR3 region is CASSVPGGRTNEKLFF. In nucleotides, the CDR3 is TGTGCCAGCAGTGTTCCAGGGGGCAGGACTAATGAAAAACTGTTTTTT.

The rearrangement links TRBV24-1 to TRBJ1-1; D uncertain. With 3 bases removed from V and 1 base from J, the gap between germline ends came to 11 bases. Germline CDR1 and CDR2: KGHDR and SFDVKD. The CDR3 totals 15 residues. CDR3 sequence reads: CATSDTRTGNTEAFF. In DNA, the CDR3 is TGTGCCACCAGTGATACGAGGACGGGGAACACTGAAGCTTTCTTT.

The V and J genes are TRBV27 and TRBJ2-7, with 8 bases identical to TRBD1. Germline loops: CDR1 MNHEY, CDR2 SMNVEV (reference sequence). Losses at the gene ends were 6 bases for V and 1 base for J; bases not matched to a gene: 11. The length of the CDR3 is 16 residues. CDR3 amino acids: CASRLSGTGISYEQYF. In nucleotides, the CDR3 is TGTGCCAGCAGATTGTCTGGGACAGGAATATCCTACGAGCAGTACTTC.

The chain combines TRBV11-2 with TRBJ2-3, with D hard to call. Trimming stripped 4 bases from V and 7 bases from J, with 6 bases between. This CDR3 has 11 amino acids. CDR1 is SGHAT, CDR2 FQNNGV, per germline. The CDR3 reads CASSSPNTQYF. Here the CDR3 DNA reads TGTGCCAGCAGCTCCCCGAATACGCAGTATTTT.

The CDR3 DNA is TGTGCCAGCAGCTCTGGGGAGTGGGAGACCCAGTACTTC. This codes for CASSSGEWETQYF. The rearrangement links TRBV5-6 to TRBJ2-5; maybe TRBD2 (5 bases). The CDR3 runs 13 residues. V lost 3 bases and J lost 5, with 11 bases in between. The germline gives CDR1 SGHDT, CDR2 YYEEEE.

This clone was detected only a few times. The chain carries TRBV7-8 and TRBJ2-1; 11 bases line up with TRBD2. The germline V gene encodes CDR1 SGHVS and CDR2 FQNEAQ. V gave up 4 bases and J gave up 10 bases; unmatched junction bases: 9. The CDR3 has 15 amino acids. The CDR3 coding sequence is TGTGCCAGCAGCTATGTACTAGCGGGAGAGAGGGAGCAGTTCTTC. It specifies CASSYVLAGEREQFF.

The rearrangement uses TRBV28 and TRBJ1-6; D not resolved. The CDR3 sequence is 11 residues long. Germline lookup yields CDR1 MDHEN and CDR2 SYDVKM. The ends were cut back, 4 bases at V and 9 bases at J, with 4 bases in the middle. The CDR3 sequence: CASSYFSPLHF. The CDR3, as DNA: TGTGCCAGCAGTTATTTTTCACCCCTCCACTTT.

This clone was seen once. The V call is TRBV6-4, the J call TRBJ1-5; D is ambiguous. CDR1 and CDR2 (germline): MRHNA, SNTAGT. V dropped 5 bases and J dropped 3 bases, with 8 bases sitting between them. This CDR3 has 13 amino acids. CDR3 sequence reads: CASSTEINQPQHF. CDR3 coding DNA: TGTGCCAGCAGTACAGAAATCAATCAGCCCCAGCATTTT.

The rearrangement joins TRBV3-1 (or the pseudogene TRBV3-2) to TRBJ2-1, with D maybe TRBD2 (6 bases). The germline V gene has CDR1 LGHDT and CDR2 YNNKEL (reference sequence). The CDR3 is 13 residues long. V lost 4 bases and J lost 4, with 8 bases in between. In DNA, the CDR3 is TGTGCCAGCAGCCTCGGGGGTTACAATGAGCAGTTCTTC. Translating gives CASSLGGYNEQFF.

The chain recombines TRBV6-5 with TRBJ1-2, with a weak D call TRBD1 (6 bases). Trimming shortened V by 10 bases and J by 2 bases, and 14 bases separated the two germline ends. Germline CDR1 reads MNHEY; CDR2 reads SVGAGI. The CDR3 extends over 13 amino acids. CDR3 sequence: CATRRGQNYGYTF. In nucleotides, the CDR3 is TGTGCCACCCGCCGCGGACAGAACTATGGCTACACCTTC.